Below are 10 T cell receptor beta chains sequenced from a single sample in a study of blood T cells in healthy people across ages. With a J-beta primer mix and a sample-barcoded 5' primer, a second PCR ran roughly 6 to 12 cycles. From the 5' RACE reads, TCRdb called clonotypes with MiXCR, one entry per CDR3 protein. The data contain 1,800,000 or so distinct CDR3 sequences, about 39% of them singletons. The source material was blood. All receptors derive from a human donor in good health.

The rearrangement links TRBV3-1 to TRBJ2-5; 8 bases align to TRBD1. This CDR3 spans 14 amino acids. Germline CDR1 is LGHDT and CDR2 is YNNKEL (reference sequence). The V segment lost 5 bases and the J segment 6 bases; nucleotides outside the gene matches: 8. The CDR3 reads CASSSPGGAKTQYF. The CDR3, as DNA: TGTGCCAGCAGCTCACCAGGGGGCGCGAAGACCCAGTACTTC.

With regard to this clonotype: With a much larger clone just one base away, this may be a read error. The chain joins TRBV29-1 to TRBJ1-2; 7 bases are shared with TRBD1. The V gene end was trimmed by 8 bases and the J gene end by 3 bases; junction bases not matched to a gene: 12. Germline V lookup: CDR1 SQVTM, CDR2 ANQGSEA. The CDR3 is 14 residues long. The CDR3 region is CSFGVRGLDYGYTF. The CDR3 DNA sequence: TGCAGCTTTGGCGTAAGGGGGCTGGACTATGGCTACACCTTC. The full variable domain, rest sourced from reference TRBV29-1 and TRBJ1-2, is SAVISQKPSRDICQRGTSLTIQCQVDSQVTMMFWYRQQPGQSLTLIATANQGSEATYESGFVIDKFPISRPNLTFSTLTVSNMSPEDSSIYLCSFGVRGLDYGYTFGSGTRLTVV.

This clonotype was seen once. V and J are TRBV7-2 and TRBJ1-6; D unclear. Germline loops: CDR1 SGHTA, CDR2 FQGNSA. The V gene lost 5 bases and the J gene lost 7 bases, with 15 bases spanning the gap. The CDR3 length is 15 residues. The CDR3 region is CASSSHGGLNSPLHF. In nucleotides, the CDR3 is TGTGCCAGCAGCAGTCATGGCGGGTTGAATTCACCCCTCCACTTT.

The chain is built from TRBV4-3 and TRBJ1-4, with a possible D match to TRBD1 (6 bases). In germline, CDR1 is LGHNA, CDR2 YSLEER. The V gene lost 3 bases and the J gene lost 6 bases, with 11 bases spanning the gap. The CDR3 has 14 residues. The DNA for the CDR3 is TGCGCCAGCAGCCAGGACAGTACGGATGAAAAACTGTTTTTT. Its translation is CASSQDSTDEKLFF.

The chain is built from TRBV5-1 and TRBJ2-4; D tentatively reads TRBD1 or TRBD2 (6 bases each). The DNA matches TRBJ2-7 better at its end, which makes the J call doubtful. This CDR3 is 14 amino acids long. Germline V gene lookup returns CDR1 SGHRS and CDR2 YFSETQ. Here the CDR3 reads CASRTGGGYYEQYF. CDR3 nucleotides: TGCGCCAGCAGAACCGGGGGCGGGTACTACGAGCAGTACTTC.

This chain joins TRBV6-6 and TRBJ2-7, with D perhaps given as TRBD1 or TRBD2 (5 bases each). The CDR3 has 12 amino acids. The V gene's germline CDR1 is MNHNY and CDR2 SVGAGI (reference sequence). The ends were cut back, 8 bases at V and 5 bases at J, with 13 bases in the middle. CDR3 nucleotide sequence: TGTGCCAGCGGGCCATGGGGGAACGAGCAGTACTTC. Translation gives CASGPWGNEQYF.

The genes are TRBV4-1 and TRBJ2-1; D remains ambiguous. The V and J ends lost 0 bases and 0 bases respectively, with 15 bases between them. The germline V gene has CDR1 MGHRA and CDR2 YSYEKL. This CDR3 comprises 18 residues. In DNA, the CDR3 is TGCGCCAGCAGCCAAGATTCGCCCGAGGTCAGCTCCTACAATGAGCAGTTCTTC. Residues: CASSQDSPEVSSYNEQFF.

The chain couples TRBV18 to TRBJ2-5; D remains unclear. Trimming pared 1 base from V and 5 bases from J, leaving 5 bases between. This CDR3 region has 12 residues. Germline values: CDR1 KGHSH, CDR2 LQKENI. CDR3 sequence: CASSPQDETQYF. The CDR3 DNA is TGTGCCAGCTCACCACAGGACGAGACCCAGTACTTC.

This clonotype was recorded only once. This chain connects TRBV29-1 to TRBJ2-2; TRBD1 aligns across 7 bases. CDR3 length: 13 amino acids. CDR1 and CDR2 from the germline V gene are SQVTM and ANQGSEA. V shed 5 bases and J 6 bases; nucleotides not matched to a gene: 6. The CDR3 DNA follows: TGCAGCGTTTTGACAGGGATCGCCGGGGAGCTGTTTTTT. The encoded protein is CSVLTGIAGELFF.

A remark on this clonotype: The likely explanation is a read error, given a far larger clone one base away. The chain recombines TRBV7-9 with TRBJ1-2; D might be TRBD1 (5 bases). The CDR3 length is 13 residues. Germline assignment: CDR1 SEHNR and CDR2 FQNEAQ (reference sequence). The CDR3 DNA sequence: TGTGCCAGCAACTTAGAGGGGAACTATGGCTACACCTTC. Amino acid sequence: CASNLEGNYGYTF.